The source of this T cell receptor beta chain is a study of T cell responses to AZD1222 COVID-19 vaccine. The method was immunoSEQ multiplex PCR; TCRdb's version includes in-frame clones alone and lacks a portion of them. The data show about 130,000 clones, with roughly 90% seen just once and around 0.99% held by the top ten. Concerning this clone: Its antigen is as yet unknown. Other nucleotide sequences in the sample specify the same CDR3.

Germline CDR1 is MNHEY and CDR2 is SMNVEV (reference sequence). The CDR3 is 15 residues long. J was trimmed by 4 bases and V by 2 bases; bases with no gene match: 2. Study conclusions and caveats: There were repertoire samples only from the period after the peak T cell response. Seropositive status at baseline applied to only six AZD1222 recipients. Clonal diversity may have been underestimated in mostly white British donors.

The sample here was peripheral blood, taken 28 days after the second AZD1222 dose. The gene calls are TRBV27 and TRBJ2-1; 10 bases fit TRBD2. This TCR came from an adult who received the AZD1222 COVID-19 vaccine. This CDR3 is CASSLQTSGYNEQFF. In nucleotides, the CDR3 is TGTGCCAGCAGTTTACAGACTAGCGGGTACAATGAGCAGTTCTTC.